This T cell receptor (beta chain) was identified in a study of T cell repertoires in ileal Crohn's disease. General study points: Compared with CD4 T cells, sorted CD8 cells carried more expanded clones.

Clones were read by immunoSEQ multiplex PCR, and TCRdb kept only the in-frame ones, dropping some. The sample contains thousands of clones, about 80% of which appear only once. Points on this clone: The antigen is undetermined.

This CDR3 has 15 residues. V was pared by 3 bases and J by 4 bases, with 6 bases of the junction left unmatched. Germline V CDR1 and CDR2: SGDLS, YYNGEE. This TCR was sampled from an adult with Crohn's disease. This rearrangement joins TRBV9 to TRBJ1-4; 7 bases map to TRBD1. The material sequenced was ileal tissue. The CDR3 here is CASSASGTVNEKLFF. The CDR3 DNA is TGTGCCAGCAGCGCTTCCGGGACAGTTAATGAAAAACTGTTTTTT.